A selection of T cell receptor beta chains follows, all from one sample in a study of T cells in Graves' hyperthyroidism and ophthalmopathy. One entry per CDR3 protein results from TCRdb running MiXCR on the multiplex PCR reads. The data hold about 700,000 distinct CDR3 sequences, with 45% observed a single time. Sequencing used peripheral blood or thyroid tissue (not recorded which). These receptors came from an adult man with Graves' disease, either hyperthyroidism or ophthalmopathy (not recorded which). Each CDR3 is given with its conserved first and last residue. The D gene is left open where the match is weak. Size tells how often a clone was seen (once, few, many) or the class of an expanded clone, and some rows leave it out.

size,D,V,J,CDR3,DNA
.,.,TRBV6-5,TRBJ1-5,CASTTLERGNQPQHF,TGTGCCAGCACCACTTTGGAGAGGGGGAATCAGCCCCAGCATTTT
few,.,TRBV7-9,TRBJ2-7,CASSQDFVRAYEQYF,TGCGCCAGCAGCCAAGACTTTGTCAGGGCCTACGAGCAGTACTTC
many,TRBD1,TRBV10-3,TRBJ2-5,CAISGQGQETQYF,TGTGCCATCAGTGGACAGGGACAAGAGACCCAGTACTTC
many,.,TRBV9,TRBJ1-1,CASSARGLGEAFF,TGTGCCAGCAGCGCCAGGGGTCTGGGTGAAGCTTTCTTT
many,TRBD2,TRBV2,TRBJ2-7,CASSEWTSGAYEQYF,TGTGCCAGCAGTGAATGGACTAGCGGGGCCTACGAGCAGTACTTC
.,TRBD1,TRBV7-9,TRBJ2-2,CASSAGQGLAGELFF,TGTGCCAGCAGCGCGGGACAGGGGTTGGCCGGGGAGCTGTTTTTT
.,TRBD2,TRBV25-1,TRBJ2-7,CASSLDLRLAGDVEQYF,TGTGCCAGCAGCTTAGATCTACGACTAGCGGGAGACGTCGAGCAGTACTTC
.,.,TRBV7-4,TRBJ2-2,CASSLAALGHTTGELFF,TGTGCCAGCAGCTTAGCGGCTTTAGGTCATACAACCGGGGAGCTGTTTTTT
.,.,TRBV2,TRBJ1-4,CASTEQALNEKLFF,TGTGCCAGCACCGAACAGGCCCTTAATGAAAAACTGTTTTTT
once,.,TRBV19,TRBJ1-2,CASSNGLGNIDGYTF,TGTGCCAGTAGTAACGGGTTAGGGAACATAGATGGCTACACCTTC
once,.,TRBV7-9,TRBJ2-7,CASTLIGGTGEQYF,TGTGCCAGCACACTTATTGGGGGCACCGGGGAGCAGTACTTC
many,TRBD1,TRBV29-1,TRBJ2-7,CSVDKYYGQGTNSYEQYF,TGCAGCGTTGATAAGTACTACGGACAGGGGACGAACTCCTACGAGCAGTACTTC
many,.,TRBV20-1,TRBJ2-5,CSAQRAGQETQYF,TGCAGTGCACAGAGGGCGGGACAAGAGACCCAGTACTTC
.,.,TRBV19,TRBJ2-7,CASSIATGTSYEQYF,TGTGCCAGTAGTATAGCAACGGGGACCTCCTACGAGCAGTACTTC
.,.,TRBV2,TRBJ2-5,CASLVGREVKTQYF,TGTGCCAGCTTGGTCGGCAGGGAGGTTAAGACCCAGTACTTC
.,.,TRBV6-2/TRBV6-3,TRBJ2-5,CASSEATGTKETQYF,TGTGCCAGCAGTGAGGCGACCGGGACAAAAGAGACCCAGTACTTC
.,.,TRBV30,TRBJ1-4,CAWSPGTPNEKLFF,TGTGCCTGGAGTCCCGGGACGCCTAATGAAAAACTGTTTTTT
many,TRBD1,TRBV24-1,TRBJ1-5,CATRASGGAQPQHF,TGTGCCACCAGAGCCTCAGGGGGGGCACAGCCCCAGCATTTT
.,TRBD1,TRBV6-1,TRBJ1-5,CASSVGDSPVEPQHF,TGTGCCAGCAGCGTGGGGGACAGTCCGGTGGAGCCCCAGCATTTT
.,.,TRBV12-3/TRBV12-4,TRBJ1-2,CASSLAGSGNYGYTF,TGTGCCAGCAGCTTGGCGGGGTCCGGAAACTATGGCTACACCTTC
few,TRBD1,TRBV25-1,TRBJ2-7,CASNVRGSYEQYF,TGTGCCAGCAATGTCAGGGGGAGTTACGAGCAGTACTTC
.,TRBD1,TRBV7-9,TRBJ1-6,CASSLGQGDNQPLHF,TGTGCCAGCAGCTTAGGACAGGGGGATAATCAGCCCCTCCACTTT
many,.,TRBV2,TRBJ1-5,CASKVEGYWQPQHF,TGTGCCAGCAAAGTTGAGGGGTATTGGCAGCCCCAGCATTTT
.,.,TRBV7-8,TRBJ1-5,CASSLRKSGGNQPQHF,TGTGCCAGCAGCTTAAGGAAGTCGGGAGGCAATCAGCCCCAGCATTTT
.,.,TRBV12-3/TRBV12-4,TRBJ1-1,CASTLVGTEAFF,TGTGCCAGCACCCTCGTAGGCACTGAAGCTTTCTTT
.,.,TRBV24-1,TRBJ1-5,CARGNSPNQPQHF,TGTGCTAGAGGAAACAGCCCGAATCAGCCCCAGCATTTT
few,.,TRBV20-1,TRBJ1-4,CSARDVQSEKLFF,TGCAGTGCTAGAGACGTCCAGAGTGAAAAACTGTTTTTT
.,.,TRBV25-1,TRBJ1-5,CASSGLGGQRYQPQHF,TGTGCCAGCAGTGGTTTGGGTGGACAGCGTTATCAGCCCCAGCATTTT
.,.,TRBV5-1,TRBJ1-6,CASSLDGGGNSPLHF,TGCGCCAGCAGCTTGGATGGAGGGGGGAATTCACCCCTCCACTTT
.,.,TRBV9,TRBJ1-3,CASSVGSDYGYTIYF,TGTGCCAGCAGCGTAGGTTCTGACTATGGCTACACCATATATTTT
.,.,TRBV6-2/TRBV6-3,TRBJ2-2,CASSYSGKNTGELFF,TGTGCCAGCAGTTACTCGGGGAAGAACACCGGGGAGCTGTTTTTT
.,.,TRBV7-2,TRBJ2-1,CASSLLSVCNEQFF,TGTGCCAGCAGCTTATTGTCAGTGTGCAATGAGCAGTTCTTC
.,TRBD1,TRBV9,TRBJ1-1,CASSGRSDRGYTEAFF,TGTGCCAGCAGCGGACGTTCGGACAGGGGGTACACTGAAGCTTTCTTT
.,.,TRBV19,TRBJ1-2,CASSIWNLHDYGYTF,TGTGCCAGTAGTATTTGGAACCTTCATGACTATGGCTACACCTTC
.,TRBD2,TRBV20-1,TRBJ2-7,CSAPTGLAGVQYF,TGCAGTGCTCCTACGGGACTAGCGGGAGTGCAGTACTTC